This T cell receptor beta chain was sequenced in a study of blood T cell repertoires in COVID-19. Germline CDR1 and CDR2: MDHEN and SYDVKM. Trimming removed 4 bases at V and 0 bases at J, with 9 bases between. The CDR3 is 15 amino acids. TCRdb's copy holds only in-frame clones and misses some; the assay was immunoSEQ multiplex PCR. The sample contains 200,000 to 250,000 clones, roughly 90% of which appear only once. The clonotype originates from a man in his fifties or sixties who had recovered from COVID-19. The J gene is TRBJ1-4, the V gene TRBV28, with D unclear. Sequenced sample: peripheral blood. CDR3 nucleotides: TGTGCCAGCAGTTCCTCGGGGTCAACTAATGAAAAACTGTTTTTT. Residues: CASSSSGSTNEKLFF. Full variable domain (remainder filled in from reference TRBV28 and TRBJ1-4): DVKVTQSSRYLVKRTGEKVFLECVQDMDHENMFWYRQDPGLGLRLIYFSYDVKMKEKGDIPEGYSVSREKKERFSLILESASTNQTSMYLCASSSSGSTNEKLFFGSGTQLSVL.